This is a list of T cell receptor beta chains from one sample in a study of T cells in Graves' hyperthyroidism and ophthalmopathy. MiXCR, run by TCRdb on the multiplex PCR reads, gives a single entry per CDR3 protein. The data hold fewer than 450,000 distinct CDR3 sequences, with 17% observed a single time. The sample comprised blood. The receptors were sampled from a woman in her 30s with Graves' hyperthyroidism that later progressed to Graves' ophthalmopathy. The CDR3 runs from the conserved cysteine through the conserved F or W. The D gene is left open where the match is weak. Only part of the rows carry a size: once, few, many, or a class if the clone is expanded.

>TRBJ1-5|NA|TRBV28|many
TGTGCCAGCAGTTTAGTCAGTTACAATCAGCCCCAGCATTTT
CASSLVSYNQPQHF
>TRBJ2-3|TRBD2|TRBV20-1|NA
TGCAGTGCGAACGGACTAGCGGGAGTAGACACAGATACGCAGTATTTT
CSANGLAGVDTDTQYF
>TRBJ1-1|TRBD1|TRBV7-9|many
TGTGCCAGCAGCTCTATACCGACAGGGCCCGGGGACACTGAAGCTTTCTTT
CASSSIPTGPGDTEAFF
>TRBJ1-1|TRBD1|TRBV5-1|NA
TGCGCCAGTAGCCTTCGGACAGGGGTTATGAACACTGAAGCTTTCTTT
CASSLRTGVMNTEAFF
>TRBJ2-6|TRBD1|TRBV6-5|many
TGTGCCAGCAGTTACTCGATAGGGACAGGGGTTTTCCCTGGGGCCAACGTCCTGACTTTC
CASSYSIGTGVFPGANVLTF
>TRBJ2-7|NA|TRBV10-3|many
TGTGCCATCCGAAAAGACAGCTACGAGCAGTACTTC
CAIRKDSYEQYF
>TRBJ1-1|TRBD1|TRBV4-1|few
TGCGCCAGCAGCCAAGAGACAGGGGGCCTGAGTGAAGCTTTCTTT
CASSQETGGLSEAFF
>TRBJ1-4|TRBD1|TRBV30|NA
TGTGCCTGGAGTGGTCCAGGGGGCCTTGAAAAACTGTTTTTT
CAWSGPGGLEKLFF
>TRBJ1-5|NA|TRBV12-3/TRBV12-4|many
TGTGCCAGCAGTCCAGGACGGCGTACCCAGCCCCAGCATTTT
CASSPGRRTQPQHF
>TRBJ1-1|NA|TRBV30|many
TGTGCCTGGAGTAACAGGGCCGCGAACACTGAAGCTTTCTTT
CAWSNRAANTEAFF
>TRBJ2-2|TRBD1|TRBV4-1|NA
TGCGCCAGCAGCCACCTGGTCCGGGACAGTTTTTACACCGGGGAGCTGTTTTTT
CASSHLVRDSFYTGELFF
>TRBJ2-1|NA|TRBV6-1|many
TGTGCCAGCAGGTCTATGAGACACCTGACCTACAATGAGCAGTTCTTC
CASRSMRHLTYNEQFF
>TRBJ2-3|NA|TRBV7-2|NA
TGTGCCAGCAGCTTAGCAGGGGCCCTGAGTTCAACGGCGCAGTATTTT
CASSLAGALSSTAQYF
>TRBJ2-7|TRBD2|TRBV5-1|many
TGCGCCAGCAGTTCCCGAGCGGGAGTGGATTACGAGCAGTACTTC
CASSSRAGVDYEQYF
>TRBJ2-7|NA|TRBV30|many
TGTGCCTGGAGGGACATCTCCTACGAGCAGTACTTC
CAWRDISYEQYF
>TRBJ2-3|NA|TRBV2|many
TGTGCCAGCAGTGAAGTGGGGGATTCAGATACGCAGTATTTT
CASSEVGDSDTQYF
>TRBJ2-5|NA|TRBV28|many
TGTGCCAGCAGTTCTGGGGCAAGAGAGACCCAGTACTTC
CASSSGARETQYF
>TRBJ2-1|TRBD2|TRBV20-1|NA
TGCAGTGCTCCTAAGCGGGAGCTTCACTACAATGAGCAGTTCTTC
CSAPKRELHYNEQFF